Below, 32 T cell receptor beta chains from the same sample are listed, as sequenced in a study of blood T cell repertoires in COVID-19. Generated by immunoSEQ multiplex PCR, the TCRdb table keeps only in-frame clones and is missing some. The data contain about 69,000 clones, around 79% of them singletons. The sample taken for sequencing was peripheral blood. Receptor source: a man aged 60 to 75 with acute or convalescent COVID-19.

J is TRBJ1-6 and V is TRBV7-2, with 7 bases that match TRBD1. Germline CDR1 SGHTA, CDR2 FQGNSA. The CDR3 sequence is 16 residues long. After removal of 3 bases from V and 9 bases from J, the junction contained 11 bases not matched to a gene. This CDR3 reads CASSLMTGLSISPLHF. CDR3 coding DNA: TGTGCCAGCAGCTTGATGACAGGGCTAAGTATTTCACCCCTCCACTTT.

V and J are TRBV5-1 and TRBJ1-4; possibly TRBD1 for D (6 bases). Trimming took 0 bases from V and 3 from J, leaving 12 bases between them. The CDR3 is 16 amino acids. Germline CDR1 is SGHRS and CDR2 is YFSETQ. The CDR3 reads CASSLVGDTPNEKLFF. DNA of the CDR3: TGCGCCAGCAGCTTGGTGGGGGACACCCCTAATGAAAAACTGTTTTTT. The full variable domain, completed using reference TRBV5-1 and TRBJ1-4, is KAGVTQTPRYLIKTRGQQVTLSCSPISGHRSVSWYQQTPGQGLQFLFEYFSETQRNKGNFPGRFSGRQFSNSRSEMNVSTLELGDSALYLCASSLVGDTPNEKLFFGSGTQLSVL.

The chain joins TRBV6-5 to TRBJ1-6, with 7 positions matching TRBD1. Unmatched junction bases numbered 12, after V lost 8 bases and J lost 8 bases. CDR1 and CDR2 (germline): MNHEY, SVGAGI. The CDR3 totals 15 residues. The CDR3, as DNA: TGTGCCAGCGGAGGGGACAGTGGGGGATATTCACCCCTCCACTTT. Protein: CASGGDSGGYSPLHF.

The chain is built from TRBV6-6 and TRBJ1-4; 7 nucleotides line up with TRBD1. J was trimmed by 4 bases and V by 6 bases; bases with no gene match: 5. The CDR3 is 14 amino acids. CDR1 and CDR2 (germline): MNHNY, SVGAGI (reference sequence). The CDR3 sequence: CASRHRGLNEKLFF. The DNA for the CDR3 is TGTGCCAGCAGACACAGGGGTCTTAATGAAAAACTGTTTTTT.

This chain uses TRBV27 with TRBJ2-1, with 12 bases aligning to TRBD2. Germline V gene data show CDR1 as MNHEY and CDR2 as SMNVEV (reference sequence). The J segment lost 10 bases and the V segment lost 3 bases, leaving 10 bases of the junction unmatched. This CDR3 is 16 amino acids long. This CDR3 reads CASSFLLAGGPSEQFF. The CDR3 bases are TGTGCCAGCAGTTTTCTGCTAGCGGGGGGGCCGAGCGAGCAGTTCTTC.

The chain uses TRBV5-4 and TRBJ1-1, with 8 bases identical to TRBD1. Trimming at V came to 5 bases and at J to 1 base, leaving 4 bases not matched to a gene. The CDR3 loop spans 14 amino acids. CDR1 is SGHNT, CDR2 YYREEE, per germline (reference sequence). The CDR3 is CASRGGQANTEAFF. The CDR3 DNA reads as TGTGCCAGCAGGGGGGGACAGGCGAACACTGAAGCTTTCTTT.

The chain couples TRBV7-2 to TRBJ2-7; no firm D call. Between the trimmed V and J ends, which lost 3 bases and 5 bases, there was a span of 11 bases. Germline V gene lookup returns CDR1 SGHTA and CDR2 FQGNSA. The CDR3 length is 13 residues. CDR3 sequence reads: CASSFDTLDEQYF. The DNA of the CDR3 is TGTGCCAGCAGCTTCGACACCTTGGACGAGCAGTACTTC.

The CDR3 is CASSQKGTFLTGELFF. Here the CDR3 DNA reads TGTGCCAGCAGCCAAAAAGGGACTTTCTTAACCGGGGAGCTGTTTTTT. This chain links TRBV7-2 with TRBJ2-2; the D gene is possibly TRBD2 (6 bases). The germline CDR1 and CDR2 sequences are SGHTA and FQGNSA. The ends were cut back, 5 bases at V and 5 bases at J, with 18 bases in the middle. This CDR3 region has 16 residues.

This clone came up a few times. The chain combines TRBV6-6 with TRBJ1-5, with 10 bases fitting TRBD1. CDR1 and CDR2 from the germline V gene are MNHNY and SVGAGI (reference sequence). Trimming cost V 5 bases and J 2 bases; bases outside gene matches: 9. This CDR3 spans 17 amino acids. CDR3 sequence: CASSLVGQGVGNQPQHF. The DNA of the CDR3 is TGTGCCAGCAGTCTAGTTGGACAGGGGGTTGGCAATCAGCCCCAGCATTTT.

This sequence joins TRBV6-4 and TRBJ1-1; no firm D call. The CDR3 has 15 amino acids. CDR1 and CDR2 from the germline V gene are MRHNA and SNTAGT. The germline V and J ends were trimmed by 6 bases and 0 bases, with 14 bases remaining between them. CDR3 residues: CASSPSTGLNTEAFF. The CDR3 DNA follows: TGTGCCAGCAGCCCCAGTACGGGGTTGAACACTGAAGCTTTCTTT.

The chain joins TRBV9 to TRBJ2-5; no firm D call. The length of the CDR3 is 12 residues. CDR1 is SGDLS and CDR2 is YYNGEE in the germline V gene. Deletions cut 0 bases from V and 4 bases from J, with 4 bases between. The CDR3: CASSVDRETQYF. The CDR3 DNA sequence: TGTGCCAGCAGCGTAGATCGAGAGACCCAGTACTTC.

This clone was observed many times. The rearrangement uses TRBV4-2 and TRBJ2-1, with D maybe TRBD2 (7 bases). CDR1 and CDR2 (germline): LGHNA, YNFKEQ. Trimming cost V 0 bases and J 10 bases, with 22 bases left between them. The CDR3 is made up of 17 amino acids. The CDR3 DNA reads TGTGCCAGCAGCCAAGAAGGGAGGGGGGGGCTGATGTTGGAGCAGTTCTTC. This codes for CASSQEGRGGLMLEQFF.

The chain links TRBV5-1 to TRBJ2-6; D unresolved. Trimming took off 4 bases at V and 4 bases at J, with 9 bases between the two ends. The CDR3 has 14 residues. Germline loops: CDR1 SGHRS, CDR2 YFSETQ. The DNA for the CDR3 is TGCGCCAGCAGCCCTACCTTAGGGGCCAACGTCCTGACTTTC. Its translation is CASSPTLGANVLTF.

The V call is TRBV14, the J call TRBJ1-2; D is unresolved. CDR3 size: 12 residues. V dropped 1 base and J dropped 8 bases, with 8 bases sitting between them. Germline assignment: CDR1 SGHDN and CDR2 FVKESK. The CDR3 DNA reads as TGTGCCAGCAGCCAAGGCTCGGGGGGCTACACCTTC. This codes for CASSQGSGGYTF.

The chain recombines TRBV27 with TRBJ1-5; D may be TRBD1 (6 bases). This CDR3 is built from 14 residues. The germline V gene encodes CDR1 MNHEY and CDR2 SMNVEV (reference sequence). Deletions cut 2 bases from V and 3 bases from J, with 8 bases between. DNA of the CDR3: TGTGCCAGCAGTTTAAACAGGGCCAATCAGCCCCAGCATTTT. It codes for CASSLNRANQPQHF.

The CDR3 sequence: CASSPGGTNEKLFF. The CDR3 DNA reads TGTGCCAGCAGCCCAGGGGGAACTAATGAAAAACTGTTTTTT. V gene TRBV11-3 combines with J gene TRBJ1-4, with 7 bases lining up with TRBD1. The V and J ends lost 5 bases and 1 base, in that order; junction bases with no gene match: 1. Germline V gene lookup returns CDR1 SGHNT and CDR2 YENEEA. The CDR3 is made up of 14 amino acids.

CDR3 coding DNA: TGCAGTGCTCGTGACAGGGATGAAAAACTGTTTTTT. This sequence encodes CSARDRDEKLFF. This chain connects TRBV20-1 to TRBJ1-4; 7 nucleotides match TRBD1. Germline V lookup: CDR1 DFQATT, CDR2 SNEGSKA (reference sequence). V lost 5 bases to trimming and J lost 6 bases; unmatched junction nucleotides: 3. This CDR3 comprises 12 residues.

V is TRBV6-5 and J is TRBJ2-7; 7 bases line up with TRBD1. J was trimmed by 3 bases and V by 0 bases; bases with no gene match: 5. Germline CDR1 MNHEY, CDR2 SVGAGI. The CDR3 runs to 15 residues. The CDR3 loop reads CASSYSRAGGYEQYF. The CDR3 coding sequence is TGTGCCAGCAGTTACTCCAGGGCAGGGGGCTACGAGCAGTACTTC.

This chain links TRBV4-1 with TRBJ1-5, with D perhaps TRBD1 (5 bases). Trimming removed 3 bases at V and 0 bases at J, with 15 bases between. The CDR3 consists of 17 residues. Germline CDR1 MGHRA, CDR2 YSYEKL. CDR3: CASSHGDGQHSNQPQHF. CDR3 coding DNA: TGCGCCAGCAGCCATGGTGATGGACAACATAGCAATCAGCCCCAGCATTTT.

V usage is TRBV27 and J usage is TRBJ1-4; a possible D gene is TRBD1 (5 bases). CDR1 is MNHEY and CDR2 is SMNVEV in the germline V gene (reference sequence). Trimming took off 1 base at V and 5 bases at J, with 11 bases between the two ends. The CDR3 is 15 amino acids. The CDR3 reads CASSLYGAVNEKLFF. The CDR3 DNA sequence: TGTGCCAGCAGTTTATATGGGGCTGTAAATGAAAAACTGTTTTTT.

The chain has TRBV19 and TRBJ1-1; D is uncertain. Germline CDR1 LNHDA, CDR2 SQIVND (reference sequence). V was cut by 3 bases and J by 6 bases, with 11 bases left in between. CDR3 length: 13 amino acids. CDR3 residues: CASSMRFGPEAFF. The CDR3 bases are TGTGCCAGTAGTATGCGGTTTGGCCCTGAAGCTTTCTTT.

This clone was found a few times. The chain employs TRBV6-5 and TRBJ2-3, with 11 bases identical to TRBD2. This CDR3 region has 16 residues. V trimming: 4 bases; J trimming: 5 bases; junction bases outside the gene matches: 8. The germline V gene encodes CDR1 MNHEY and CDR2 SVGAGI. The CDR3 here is CASSFTSGGSQDTQYF. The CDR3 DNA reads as TGTGCCAGCAGTTTCACTAGCGGGGGTTCACAAGATACGCAGTATTTT.

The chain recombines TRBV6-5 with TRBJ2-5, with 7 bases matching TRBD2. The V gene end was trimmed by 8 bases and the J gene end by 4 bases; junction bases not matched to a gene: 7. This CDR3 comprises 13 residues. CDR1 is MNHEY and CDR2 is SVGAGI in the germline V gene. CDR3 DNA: TGTGCCAGCGGACGAGCGGGGATAGAGACCCAGTACTTC. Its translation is CASGRAGIETQYF.

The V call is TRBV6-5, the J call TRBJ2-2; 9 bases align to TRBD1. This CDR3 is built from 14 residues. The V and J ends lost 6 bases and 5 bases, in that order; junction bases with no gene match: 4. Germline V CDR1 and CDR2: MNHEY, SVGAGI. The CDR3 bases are TGTGCCAGCAGGACAGGGGGAGATACCGGGGAGCTGTTTTTT. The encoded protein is CASRTGGDTGELFF.

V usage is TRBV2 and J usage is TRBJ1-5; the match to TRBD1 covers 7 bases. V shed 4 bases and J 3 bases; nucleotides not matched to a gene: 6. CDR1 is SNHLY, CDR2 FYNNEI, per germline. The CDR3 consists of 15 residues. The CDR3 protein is CASSAGTVNNQPQHF. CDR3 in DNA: TGTGCCAGCAGTGCCGGGACAGTAAACAATCAGCCCCAGCATTTT.

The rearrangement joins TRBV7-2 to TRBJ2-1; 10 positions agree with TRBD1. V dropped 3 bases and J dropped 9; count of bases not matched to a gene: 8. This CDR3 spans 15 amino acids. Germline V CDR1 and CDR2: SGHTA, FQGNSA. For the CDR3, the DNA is TGTGCCAGCAGCTTGGACAGGGGGGGAGGACGTGAGCAGTTCTTC. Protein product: CASSLDRGGGREQFF.

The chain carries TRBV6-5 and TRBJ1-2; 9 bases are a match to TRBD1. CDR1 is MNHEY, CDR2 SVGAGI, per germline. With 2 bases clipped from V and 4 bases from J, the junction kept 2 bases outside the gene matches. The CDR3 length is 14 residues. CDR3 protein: CASSYTTGGYGYTF. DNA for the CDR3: TGTGCCAGCAGTTACACGACAGGGGGCTATGGCTACACCTTC.

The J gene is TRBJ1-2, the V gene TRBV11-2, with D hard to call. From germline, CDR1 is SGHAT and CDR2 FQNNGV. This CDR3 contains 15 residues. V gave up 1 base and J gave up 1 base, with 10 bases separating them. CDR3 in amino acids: CASSLVSVVNYGYTF. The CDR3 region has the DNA TGTGCCAGCAGCTTAGTAAGCGTCGTTAACTATGGCTACACCTTC.

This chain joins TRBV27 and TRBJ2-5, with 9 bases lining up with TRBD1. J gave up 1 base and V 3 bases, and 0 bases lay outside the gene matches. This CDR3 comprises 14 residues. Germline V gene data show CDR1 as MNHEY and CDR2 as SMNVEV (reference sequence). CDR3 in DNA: TGTGCCAGCAGTTTGGGACAGGGCCAAGAGACCCAGTACTTC. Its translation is CASSLGQGQETQYF.

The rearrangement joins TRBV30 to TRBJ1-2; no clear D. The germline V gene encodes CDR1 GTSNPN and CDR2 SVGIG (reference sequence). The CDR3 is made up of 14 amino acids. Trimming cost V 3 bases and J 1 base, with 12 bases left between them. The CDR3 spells CAWRTAGGNYGYTF. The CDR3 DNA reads TGTGCCTGGAGGACGGCCGGAGGTAACTATGGCTACACCTTC.

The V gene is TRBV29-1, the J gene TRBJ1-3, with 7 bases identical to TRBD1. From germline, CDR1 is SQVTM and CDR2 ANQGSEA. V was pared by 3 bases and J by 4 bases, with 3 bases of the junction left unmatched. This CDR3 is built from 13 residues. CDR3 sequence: CSVDAGGGNTIYF. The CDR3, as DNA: TGCAGCGTTGACGCAGGGGGAGGAAACACCATATATTTT. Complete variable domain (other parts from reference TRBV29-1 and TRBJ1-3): SAVISQKPSRDICQRGTSLTIQCQVDSQVTMMFWYRQQPGQSLTLIATANQGSEATYESGFVIDKFPISRPNLTFSTLTVSNMSPEDSSIYLCSVDAGGGNTIYFGEGSWLTVV.

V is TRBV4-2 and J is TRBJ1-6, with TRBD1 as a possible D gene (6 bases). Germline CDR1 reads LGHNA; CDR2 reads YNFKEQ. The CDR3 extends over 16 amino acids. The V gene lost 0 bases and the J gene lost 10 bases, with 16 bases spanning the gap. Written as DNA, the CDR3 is TGTGCCAGCAGCCAAGACCCGCAGGGGCCCGGATCACCCCTCCACTTT. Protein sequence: CASSQDPQGPGSPLHF.